This T cell receptor beta chain was sequenced for a study of CD8 T cells in Susac syndrome. An input of roughly 0.45 to 1 ug of RNA was subjected to reverse transcription using random hexamers. Multiplex immunoSEQ PCR targeted 54 Vbeta and 13 Jbeta TCR beta segments. TCRdb re-called the immunoSEQ multiplex PCR reads with MiXCR, one entry per CDR3 protein. The sample shows 210,000 or so distinct CDR3 sequences, approximately 94% of them seen only once. Diagnostic criteria for definite or probable disease, in their recently defined form, were met by the patients with Susac syndrome. The sequenced sample consisted of CD4+ T cells from PBMCs. The sequence was obtained from a human donor with Susac syndrome.

The CDR3 DNA reads as TGTGCCAGCAGTGAAAGGGTCAGGGCTGGGGCCAACGTCCTGACTTTC. It is translated as CASSERVRAGANVLTF. The chain employs TRBV2 and TRBJ2-6; TRBD1 might be the D (5 bases). The CDR3 has 16 amino acids. The germline V and J ends were trimmed by 2 bases and 2 bases, with 10 bases remaining between them. Looked up from germline, CDR1 is SNHLY and CDR2 is FYNNEI.